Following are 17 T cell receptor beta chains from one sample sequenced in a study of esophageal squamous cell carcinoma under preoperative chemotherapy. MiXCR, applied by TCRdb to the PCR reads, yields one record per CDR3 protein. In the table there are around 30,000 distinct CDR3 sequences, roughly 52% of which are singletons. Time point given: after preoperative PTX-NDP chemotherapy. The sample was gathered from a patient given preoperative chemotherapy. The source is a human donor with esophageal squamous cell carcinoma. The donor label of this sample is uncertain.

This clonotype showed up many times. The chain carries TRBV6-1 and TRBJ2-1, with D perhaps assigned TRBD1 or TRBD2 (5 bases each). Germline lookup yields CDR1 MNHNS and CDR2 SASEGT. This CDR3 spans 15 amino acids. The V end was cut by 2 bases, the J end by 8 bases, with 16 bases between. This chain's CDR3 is CASSEFGAVPHEQFF. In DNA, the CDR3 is TGTGCCAGCAGTGAATTCGGGGCAGTCCCCCATGAGCAGTTCTTC.

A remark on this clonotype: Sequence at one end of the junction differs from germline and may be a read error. This CDR3 reads CGSSSGVGATNTQYF. DNA of the CDR3: TGTGGCAGCAGCTCGGGGGTGGGAGCCACAAACACGCAGTACTTC. The rearrangement joins TRBV7-3 to TRBJ2-4; possible D gene TRBD2, 6 bases. The CDR3 has 15 amino acids. Germline V lookup: CDR1 SGHTA, CDR2 FQGTGA.

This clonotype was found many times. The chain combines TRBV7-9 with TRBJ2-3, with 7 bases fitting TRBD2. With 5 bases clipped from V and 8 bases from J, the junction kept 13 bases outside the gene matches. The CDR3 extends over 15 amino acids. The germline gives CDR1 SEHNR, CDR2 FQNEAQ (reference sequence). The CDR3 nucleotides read TGTGCCAGCAGCCCCCGGATGTTTGGGGGGGGTACGCAGTATTTT. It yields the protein CASSPRMFGGGTQYF.

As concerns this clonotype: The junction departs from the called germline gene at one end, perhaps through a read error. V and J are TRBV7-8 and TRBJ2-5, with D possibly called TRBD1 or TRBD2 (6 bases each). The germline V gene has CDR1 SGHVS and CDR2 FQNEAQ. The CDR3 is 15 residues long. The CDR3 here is CASGVGGSDQETQYF. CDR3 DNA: TGTGCCAGCGGCGTCGGGGGCAGTGACCAAGAGACCCAGTACTTT.

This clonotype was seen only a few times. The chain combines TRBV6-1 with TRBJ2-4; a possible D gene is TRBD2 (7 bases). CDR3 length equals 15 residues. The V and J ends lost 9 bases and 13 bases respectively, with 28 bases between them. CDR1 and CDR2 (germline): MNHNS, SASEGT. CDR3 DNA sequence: TGTGCCAGTCAAAAAGGGGCGGGGGCCCCCAATACGCAGTACTTC. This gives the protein CASQKGAGAPNTQYF.

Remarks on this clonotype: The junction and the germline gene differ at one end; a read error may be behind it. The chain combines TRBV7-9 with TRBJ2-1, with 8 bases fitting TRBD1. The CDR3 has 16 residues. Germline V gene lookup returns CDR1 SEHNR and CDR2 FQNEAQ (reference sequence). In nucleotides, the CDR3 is TGTGCCAGCAGCTCACGTCCCGGGACAGGACAAGACGTCCAGAACTTC. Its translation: CASSSRPGTGQDVQNF.

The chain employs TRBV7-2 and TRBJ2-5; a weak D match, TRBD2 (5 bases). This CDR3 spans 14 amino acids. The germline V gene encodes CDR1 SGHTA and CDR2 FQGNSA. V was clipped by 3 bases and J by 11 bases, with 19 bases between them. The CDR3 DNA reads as TGTGCCAGCAGCTTCGGCGGGCCTTACGATGAGCAGTACTTC. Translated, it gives CASSFGGPYDEQYF. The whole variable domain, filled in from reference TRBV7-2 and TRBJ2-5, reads GAGVSQSPSNKVTEKGKDVELRCDPISGHTALYWYRQSLGQGLEFLIYFQGNSAPDKSGLPSDRFSAERTGGSVSTLTIQRTQQEDSAVYLCASSFGGPYDEQYFGPGTRLLVL.

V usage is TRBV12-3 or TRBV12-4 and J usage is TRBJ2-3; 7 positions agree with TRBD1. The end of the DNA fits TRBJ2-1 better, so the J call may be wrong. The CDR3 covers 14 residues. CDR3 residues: CASRLDRVWYEQFF. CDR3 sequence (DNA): TGTGCCAGCAGACTCGACAGGGTGTGGTACGAGCAGTTCTTC.

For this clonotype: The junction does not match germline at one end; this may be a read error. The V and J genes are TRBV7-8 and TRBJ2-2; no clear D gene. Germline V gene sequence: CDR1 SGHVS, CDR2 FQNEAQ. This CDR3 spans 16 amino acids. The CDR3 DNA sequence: TGTGCCAGCAGCCGCCTCCGGGCTGCAAACACCGAGGAGCTGTTTTTT. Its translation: CASSRLRAANTEELFF.

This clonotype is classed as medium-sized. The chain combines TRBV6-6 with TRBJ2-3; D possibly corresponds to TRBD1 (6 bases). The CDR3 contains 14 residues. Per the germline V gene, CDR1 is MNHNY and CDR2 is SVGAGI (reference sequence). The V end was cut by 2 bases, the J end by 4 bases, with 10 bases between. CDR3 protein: CASSYGTKADTQYF. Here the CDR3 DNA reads TGTGCCAGCAGTTACGGGACAAAGGCAGATACGCAGTATTTT.

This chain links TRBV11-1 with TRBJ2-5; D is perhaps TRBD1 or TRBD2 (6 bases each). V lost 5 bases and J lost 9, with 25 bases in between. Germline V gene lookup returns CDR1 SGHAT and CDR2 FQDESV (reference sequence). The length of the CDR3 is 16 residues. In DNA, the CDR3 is TGTGCCAGCAGCCCTAATCCGGGGGCCTGCCAAGCGTCCCAGTACTTC. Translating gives CASSPNPGACQASQYF.

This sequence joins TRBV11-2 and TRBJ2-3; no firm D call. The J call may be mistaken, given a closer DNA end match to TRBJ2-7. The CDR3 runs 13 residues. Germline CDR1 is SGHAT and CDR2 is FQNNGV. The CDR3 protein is CASSLVRWDTQYF. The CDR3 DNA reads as TGTGCCAGCAGCTTAGTGCGATGGGATACGCAGTACTTC.

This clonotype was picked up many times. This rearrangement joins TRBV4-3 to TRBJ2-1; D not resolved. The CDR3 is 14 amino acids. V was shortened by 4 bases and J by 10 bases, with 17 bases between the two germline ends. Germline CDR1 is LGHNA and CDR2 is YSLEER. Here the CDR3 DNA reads TGCGCCAGCAGCCGAAATCCAGGCGGTCGAGAGCAGTTCTTC. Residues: CASSRNPGGREQFF.

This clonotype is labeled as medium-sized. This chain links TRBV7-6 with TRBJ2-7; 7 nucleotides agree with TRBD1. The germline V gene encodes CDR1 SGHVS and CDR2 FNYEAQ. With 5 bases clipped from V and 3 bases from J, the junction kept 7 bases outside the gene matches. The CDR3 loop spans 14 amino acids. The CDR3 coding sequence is TGTGCCAGCAGCGGACGACAGGGTGGCTACGAGCAGTACTTC. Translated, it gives CASSGRQGGYEQYF.

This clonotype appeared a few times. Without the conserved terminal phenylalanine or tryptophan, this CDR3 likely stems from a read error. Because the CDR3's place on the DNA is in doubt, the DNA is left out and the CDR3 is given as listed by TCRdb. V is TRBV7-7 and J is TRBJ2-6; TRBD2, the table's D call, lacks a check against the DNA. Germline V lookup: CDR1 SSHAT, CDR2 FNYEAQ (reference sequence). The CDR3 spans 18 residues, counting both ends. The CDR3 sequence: CASSSLAGGFEETQYFGA.

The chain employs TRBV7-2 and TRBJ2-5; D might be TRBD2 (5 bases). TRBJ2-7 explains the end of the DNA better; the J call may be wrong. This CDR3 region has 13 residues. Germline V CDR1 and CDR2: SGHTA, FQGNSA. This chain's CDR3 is CASSAGIIYEQYF. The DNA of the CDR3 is TGTGCCAGCAGCGCCGGGATCATCTACGAGCAGTACTTC.

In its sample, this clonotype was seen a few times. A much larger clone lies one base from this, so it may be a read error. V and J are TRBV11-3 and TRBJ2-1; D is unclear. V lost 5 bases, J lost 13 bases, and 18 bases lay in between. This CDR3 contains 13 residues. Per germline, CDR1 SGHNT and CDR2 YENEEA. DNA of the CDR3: TGTGCCAGCAGCCCCCACGGCCAAGAGACCCAGTTCTTC. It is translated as CASSPHGQETQFF.